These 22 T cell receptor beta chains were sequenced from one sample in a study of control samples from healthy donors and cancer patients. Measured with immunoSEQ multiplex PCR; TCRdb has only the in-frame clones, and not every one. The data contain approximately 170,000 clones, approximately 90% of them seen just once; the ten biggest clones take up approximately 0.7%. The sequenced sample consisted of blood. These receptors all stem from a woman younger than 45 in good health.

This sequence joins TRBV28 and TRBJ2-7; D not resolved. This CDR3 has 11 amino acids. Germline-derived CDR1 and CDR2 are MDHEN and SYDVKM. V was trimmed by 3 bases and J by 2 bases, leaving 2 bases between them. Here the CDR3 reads CASSFPYEQYF. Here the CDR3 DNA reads TGTGCCAGCAGTTTCCCCTACGAGCAGTACTTC.

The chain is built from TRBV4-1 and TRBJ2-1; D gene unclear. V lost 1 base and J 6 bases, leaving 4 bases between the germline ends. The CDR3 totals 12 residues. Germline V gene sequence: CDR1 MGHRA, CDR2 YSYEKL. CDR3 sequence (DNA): TGCGCCAGCAGCCAAGTCCTCAATGAGCAGTTCTTC. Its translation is CASSQVLNEQFF.

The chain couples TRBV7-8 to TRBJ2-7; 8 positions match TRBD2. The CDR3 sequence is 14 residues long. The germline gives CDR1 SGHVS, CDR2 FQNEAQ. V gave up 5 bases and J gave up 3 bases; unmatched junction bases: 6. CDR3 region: CASSATSANYEQYF. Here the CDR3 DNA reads TGTGCCAGCAGCGCGACTAGCGCTAACTACGAGCAGTACTTC.

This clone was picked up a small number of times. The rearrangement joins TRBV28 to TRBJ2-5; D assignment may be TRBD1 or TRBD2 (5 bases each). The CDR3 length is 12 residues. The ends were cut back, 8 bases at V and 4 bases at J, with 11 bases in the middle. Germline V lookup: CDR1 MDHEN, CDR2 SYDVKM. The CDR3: CASRGAVETQYF. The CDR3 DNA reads TGTGCCAGCCGAGGGGCGGTAGAGACCCAGTACTTC.

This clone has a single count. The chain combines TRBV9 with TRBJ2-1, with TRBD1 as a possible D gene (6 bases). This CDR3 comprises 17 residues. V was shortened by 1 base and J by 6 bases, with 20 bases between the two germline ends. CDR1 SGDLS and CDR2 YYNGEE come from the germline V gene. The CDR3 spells CASSVLGRGQGGNEQFF. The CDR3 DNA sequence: TGTGCCAGCAGCGTACTGGGACGGGGACAAGGCGGCAATGAGCAGTTCTTC. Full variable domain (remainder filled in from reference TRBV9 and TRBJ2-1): DSGVTQTPKHLITATGQRVTLRCSPRSGDLSVYWYQQSLDQGLQFLIQYYNGEERAKGNILERFSAQQFPDLHSELNLSSLELGDSALYFCASSVLGRGQGGNEQFFGPGTRLTVL.

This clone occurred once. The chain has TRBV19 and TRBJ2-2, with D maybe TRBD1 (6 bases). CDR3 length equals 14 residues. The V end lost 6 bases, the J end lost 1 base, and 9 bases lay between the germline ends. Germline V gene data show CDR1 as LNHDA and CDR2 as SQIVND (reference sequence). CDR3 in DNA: TGTGCCAGTAGAGGACAGCTGAACACCGGGGAGCTGTTTTTT. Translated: CASRGQLNTGELFF.

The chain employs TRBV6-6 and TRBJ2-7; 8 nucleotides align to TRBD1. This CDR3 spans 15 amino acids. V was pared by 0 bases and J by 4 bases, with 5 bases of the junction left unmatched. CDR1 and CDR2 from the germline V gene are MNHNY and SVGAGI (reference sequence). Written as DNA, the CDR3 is TGTGCCAGCAGTTACTCGAGCGGACAGGGTTACGAGCAGTACTTC. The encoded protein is CASSYSSGQGYEQYF.

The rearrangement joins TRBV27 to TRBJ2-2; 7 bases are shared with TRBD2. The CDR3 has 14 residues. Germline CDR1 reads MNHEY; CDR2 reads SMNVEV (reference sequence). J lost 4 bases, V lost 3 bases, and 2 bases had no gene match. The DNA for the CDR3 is TGTGCCAGCAGTTTCTCGGGGGGCACCGGGGAGCTGTTTTTT. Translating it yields CASSFSGGTGELFF.

CDR3 sequence: CASYQGARETQYF. Here the CDR3 DNA reads TGTGCCAGTTATCAGGGGGCGAGGGAGACCCAGTACTTC. This chain links TRBV30 with TRBJ2-5, with 8 bases that match TRBD1. J gave up 5 bases and V 8 bases, and 10 bases lay outside the gene matches. This CDR3 has 13 residues. CDR1 and CDR2 from the germline V gene are GTSNPN and SVGIG (reference sequence).

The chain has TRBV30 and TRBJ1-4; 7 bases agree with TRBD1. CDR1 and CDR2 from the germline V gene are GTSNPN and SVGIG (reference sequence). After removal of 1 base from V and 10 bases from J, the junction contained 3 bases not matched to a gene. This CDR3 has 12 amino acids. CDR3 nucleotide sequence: TGTGCCTGGAGTGCAGGGGGGCCAAAACTGTTTTTT. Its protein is CAWSAGGPKLFF.

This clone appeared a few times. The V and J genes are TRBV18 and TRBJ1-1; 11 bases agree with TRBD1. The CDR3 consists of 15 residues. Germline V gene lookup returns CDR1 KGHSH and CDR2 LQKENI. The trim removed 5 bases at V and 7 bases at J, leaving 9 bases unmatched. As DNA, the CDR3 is TGTGCCAGCTCATGGGACAGGGGGAGGGAATGTGAAGCTTTCTTT. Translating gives CASSWDRGRECEAFF.

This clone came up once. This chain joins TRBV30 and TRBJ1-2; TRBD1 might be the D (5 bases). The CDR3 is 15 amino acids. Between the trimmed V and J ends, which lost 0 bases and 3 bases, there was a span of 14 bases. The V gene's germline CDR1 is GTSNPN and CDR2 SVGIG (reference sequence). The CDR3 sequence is CAWSVPSGGDYGYTF. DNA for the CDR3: TGTGCCTGGAGTGTTCCGTCGGGGGGAGACTATGGCTACACCTTC.

As DNA, the CDR3 is TGTGCCAGCAGTGTTGAGGCGTCAGGGCAGCCCCAGCATTTT. Its translation is CASSVEASGQPQHF. This chain links TRBV2 with TRBJ1-5; a possible D gene is TRBD1 (5 bases). The germline V gene has CDR1 SNHLY and CDR2 FYNNEI. V lost 4 bases and J lost 7, with 14 bases in between. The CDR3 consists of 14 residues. Full variable domain (rest looked up from reference TRBV2 and TRBJ1-5): EPEVTQTPSHQVTQMGQEVILRCVPISNHLYFYWYRQILGQKVEFLVSFYNNEISEKSEIFDDQFSVERPDGSNFTLKIRSTKLEDSAMYFCASSVEASGQPQHFGDGTRLSIL.

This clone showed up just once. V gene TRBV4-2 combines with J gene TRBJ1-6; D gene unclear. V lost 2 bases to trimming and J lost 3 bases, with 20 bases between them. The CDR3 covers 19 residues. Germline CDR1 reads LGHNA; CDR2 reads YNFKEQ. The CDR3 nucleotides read TGTGCCAGCAGCCAATATATAGCACCGGAGCCGGACTATAATTCACCCCTCCACTTT. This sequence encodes CASSQYIAPEPDYNSPLHF.

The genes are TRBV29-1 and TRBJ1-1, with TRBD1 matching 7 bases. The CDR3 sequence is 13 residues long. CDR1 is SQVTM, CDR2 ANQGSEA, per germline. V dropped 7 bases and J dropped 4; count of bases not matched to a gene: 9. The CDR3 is CSGEKGGGTEAFF. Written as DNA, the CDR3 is TGCAGCGGGGAGAAAGGGGGCGGCACTGAAGCTTTCTTT. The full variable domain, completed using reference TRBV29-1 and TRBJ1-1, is SAVISQKPSRDICQRGTSLTIQCQVDSQVTMMFWYRQQPGQSLTLIATANQGSEATYESGFVIDKFPISRPNLTFSTLTVSNMSPEDSSIYLCSGEKGGGTEAFFGQGTRLTVV.

The CDR3 DNA is TGTGCCAGCAGTGAAGACAGTTATCAGCCCCAGCATTTT. Translated, it gives CASSEDSYQPQHF. J is TRBJ1-5 and V is TRBV2; unclear D gene. There are 13 residues in the CDR3. The V gene's germline CDR1 is SNHLY and CDR2 FYNNEI. Between the trimmed V and J ends, which lost 1 base and 5 bases, there was a span of 6 bases.

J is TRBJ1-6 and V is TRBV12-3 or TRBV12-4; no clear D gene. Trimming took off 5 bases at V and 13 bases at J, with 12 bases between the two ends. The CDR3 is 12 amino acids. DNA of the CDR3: TGTGCCAGCAGTACGGGGAGTGCCCCCCTCCACTTT. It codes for CASSTGSAPLHF.

The CDR3 DNA is TGTGCCAGCAGTGACCCCCGACAGGGGACTTATGGAGGCTACACCTTC. Translating it yields CASSDPRQGTYGGYTF. J is TRBJ1-2 and V is TRBV25-1; 8 bases are a match to TRBD1. V gave up 3 bases and J gave up 8 bases; unmatched junction bases: 14. Germline-derived CDR1 and CDR2 are MGHDK and SYGVNS. The CDR3 loop spans 16 amino acids.

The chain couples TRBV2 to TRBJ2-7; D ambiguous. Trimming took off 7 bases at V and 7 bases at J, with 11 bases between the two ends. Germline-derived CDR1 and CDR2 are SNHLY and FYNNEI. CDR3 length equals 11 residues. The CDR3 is CASKQAEEQYF. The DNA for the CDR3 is TGTGCCAGCAAGCAGGCGGAGGAGCAGTACTTC.

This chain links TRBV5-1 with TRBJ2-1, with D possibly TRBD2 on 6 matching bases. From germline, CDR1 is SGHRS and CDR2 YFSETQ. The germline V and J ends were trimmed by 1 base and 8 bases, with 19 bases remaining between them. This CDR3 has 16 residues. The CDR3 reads CASSLFDTSQSHEQFF. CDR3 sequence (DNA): TGCGCCAGCAGCTTGTTCGATACTAGCCAAAGCCATGAGCAGTTCTTC.

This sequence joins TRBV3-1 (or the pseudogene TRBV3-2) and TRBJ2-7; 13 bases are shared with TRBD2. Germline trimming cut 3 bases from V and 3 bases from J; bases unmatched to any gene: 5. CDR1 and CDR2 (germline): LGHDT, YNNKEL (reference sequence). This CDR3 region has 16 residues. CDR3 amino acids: CASSHSRTSGSYEQYF. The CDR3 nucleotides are TGTGCCAGCAGCCACTCCCGGACTAGCGGGAGCTACGAGCAGTACTTC.

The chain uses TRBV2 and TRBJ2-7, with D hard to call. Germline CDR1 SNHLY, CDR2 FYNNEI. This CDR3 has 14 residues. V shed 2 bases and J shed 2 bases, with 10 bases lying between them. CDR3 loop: CASSENLLPYEQYF. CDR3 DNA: TGTGCCAGCAGTGAAAACCTTTTACCCTACGAGCAGTACTTC.